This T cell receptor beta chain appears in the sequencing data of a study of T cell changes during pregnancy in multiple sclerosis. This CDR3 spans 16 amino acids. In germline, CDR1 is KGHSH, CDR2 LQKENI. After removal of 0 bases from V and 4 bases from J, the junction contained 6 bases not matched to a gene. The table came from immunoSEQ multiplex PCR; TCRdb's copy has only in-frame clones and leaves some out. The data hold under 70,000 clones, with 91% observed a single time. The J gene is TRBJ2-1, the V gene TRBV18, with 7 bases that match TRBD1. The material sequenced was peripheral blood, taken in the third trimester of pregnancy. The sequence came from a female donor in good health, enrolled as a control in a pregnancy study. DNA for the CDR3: TGTGCCAGCTCACCACCGACAGGGAGTGGGTACAATGAGCAGTTCTTC. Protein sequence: CASSPPTGSGYNEQFF.